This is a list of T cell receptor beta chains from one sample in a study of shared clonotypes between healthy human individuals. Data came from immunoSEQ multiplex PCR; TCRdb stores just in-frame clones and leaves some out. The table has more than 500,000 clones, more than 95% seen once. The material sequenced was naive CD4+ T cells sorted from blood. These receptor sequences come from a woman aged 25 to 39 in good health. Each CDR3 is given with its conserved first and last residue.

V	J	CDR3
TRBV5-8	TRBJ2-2	CASSLGGRGTGELFF
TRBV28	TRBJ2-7	CASSTGTSAGYEQYF
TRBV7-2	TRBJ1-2	CASSLATGGYGYTF
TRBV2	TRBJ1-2	CASSEMDSYGYTF
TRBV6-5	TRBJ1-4	CASSYSGGVFEKLFF
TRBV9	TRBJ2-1	CASSKQIGANYNEQFF
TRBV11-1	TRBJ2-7	CASSKGQGSAEQYF
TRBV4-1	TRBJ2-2	CASSPGGVDTGELFF
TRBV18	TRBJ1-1	CASSPDQNTEAFF
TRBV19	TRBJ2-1	CASSIMGQGYNEQFF
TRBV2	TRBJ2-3	CASSENHQDTQYF
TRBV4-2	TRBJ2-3	CASSQGISSGPDTQYF
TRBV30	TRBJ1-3	CAWSVEGASSGNTIYF
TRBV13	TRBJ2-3	CASSLGVVGTDTQYF
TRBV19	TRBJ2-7	CASSRTRDRGTEQYF
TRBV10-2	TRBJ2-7	CASRLAGEEQYF
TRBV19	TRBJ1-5	CASSKTGGYSNQPQHF
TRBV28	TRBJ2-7	CASSPPLGEGSYEQYF
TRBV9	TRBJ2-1	CASSVVGRAYNEQFF
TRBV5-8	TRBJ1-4	CASSSGVKATNEKLFF
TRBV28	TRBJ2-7	CASSFSTGDEQYF
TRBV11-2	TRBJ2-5	CASSLGGQAKTQYF
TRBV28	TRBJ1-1	CASSLLGKGAFF